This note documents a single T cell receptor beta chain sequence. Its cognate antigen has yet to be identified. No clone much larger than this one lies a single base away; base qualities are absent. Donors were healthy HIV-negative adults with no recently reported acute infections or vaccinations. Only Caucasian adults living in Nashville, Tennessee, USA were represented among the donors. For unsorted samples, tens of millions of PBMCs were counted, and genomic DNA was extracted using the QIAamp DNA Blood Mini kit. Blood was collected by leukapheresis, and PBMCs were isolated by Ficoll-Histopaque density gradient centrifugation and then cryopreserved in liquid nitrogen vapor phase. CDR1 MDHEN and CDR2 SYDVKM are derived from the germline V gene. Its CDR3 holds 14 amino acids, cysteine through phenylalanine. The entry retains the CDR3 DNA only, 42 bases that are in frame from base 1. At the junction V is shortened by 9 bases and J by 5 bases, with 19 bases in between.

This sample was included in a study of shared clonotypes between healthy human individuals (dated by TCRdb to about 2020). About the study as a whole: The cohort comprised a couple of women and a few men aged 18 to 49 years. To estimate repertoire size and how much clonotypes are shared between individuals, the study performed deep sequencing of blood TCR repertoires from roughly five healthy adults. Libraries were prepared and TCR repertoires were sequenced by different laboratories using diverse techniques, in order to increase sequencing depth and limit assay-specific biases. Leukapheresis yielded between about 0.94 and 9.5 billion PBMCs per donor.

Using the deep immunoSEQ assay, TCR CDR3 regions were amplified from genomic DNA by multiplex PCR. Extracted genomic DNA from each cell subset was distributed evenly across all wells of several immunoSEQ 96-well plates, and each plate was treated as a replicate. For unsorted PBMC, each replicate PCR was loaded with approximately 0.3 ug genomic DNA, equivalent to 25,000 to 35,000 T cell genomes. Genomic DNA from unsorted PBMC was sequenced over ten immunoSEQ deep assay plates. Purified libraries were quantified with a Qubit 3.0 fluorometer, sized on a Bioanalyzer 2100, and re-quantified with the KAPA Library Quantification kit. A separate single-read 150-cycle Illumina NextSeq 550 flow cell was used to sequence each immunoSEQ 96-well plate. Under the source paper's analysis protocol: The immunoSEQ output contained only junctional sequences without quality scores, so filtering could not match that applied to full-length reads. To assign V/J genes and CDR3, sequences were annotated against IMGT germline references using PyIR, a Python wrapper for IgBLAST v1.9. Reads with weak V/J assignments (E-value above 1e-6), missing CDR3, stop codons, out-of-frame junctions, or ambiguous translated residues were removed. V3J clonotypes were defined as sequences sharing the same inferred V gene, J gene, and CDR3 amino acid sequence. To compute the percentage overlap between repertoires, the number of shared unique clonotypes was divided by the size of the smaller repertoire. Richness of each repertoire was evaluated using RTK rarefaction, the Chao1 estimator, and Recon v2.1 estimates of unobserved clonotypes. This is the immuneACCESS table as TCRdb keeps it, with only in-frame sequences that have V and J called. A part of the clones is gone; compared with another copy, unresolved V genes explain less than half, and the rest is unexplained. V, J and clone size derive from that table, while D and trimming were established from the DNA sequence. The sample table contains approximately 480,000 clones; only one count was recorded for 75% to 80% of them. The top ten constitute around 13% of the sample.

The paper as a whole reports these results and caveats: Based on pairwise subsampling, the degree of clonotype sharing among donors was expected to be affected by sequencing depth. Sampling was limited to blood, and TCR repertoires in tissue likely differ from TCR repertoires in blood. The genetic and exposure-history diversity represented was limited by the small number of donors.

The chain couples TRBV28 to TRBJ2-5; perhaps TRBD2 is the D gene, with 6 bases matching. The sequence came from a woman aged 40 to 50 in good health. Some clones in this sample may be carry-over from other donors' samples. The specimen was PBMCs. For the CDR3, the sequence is CASRVASVLETQYF. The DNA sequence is TGTGCCAGTCGGGTGGCTAGCGTCTTGGAGACCCAGTACTTC.